These T cell receptor beta chains were read from a single sample in a study of T-cell memory formation after mild COVID-19. TCRdb re-called the 5' RACE reads through MiXCR, storing one row per CDR3 protein. Of hundreds of thousands of distinct CDR3 sequences in the sample, approximately 18% are singletons; the top ten hold 12%. The sequencing input was PBMCs or a T cell subset sorted from them (not recorded which). These receptor sequences come from an adult woman who had mild COVID-19 (a few samples of this study predate the infection). Cell type and time point are not known. The CDR3 runs from the conserved cysteine through the conserved F or W. D genes are given only for firm matches. A clone size is listed for some rows: how often the clone was seen (once, few, many), or a class if it is expanded.

v_gene: TRBV29-1
d_gene: TRBD2
j_gene: TRBJ2-3
abundance: .
CDR3aa: CSVIAGGGDTQYF
CDR3nt: TGCAGCGTTATAGCGGGAGGGGGAGATACGCAGTATTTT

v_gene: TRBV29-1
d_gene: .
j_gene: TRBJ2-4
abundance: .
CDR3aa: CSVAGAGVANIQYF
CDR3nt: TGCAGCGTTGCGGGGGCGGGAGTCGCAAACATTCAGTACTTC

v_gene: TRBV6-2/TRBV6-3
d_gene: .
j_gene: TRBJ1-6
abundance: few
CDR3aa: CASSRLQGNSPLHF
CDR3nt: TGTGCCAGCAGTCGACTGCAGGGTAATTCACCCCTCCACTTT

v_gene: TRBV3-1
d_gene: TRBD2
j_gene: TRBJ2-1
abundance: .
CDR3aa: CASSQEQAGADEQFF
CDR3nt: TGTGCCAGCAGCCAAGAACAAGCGGGGGCGGATGAGCAGTTCTTC

v_gene: TRBV21-1
d_gene: .
j_gene: TRBJ2-3
abundance: .
CDR3aa: CASSKGRATRIEGTQYF
CDR3nt: TGTGCCAGCAGCAAAGGGCGTGCGACTAGGATTGAGGGCACGCAGTATTTT

v_gene: TRBV9
d_gene: .
j_gene: TRBJ2-1
abundance: .
CDR3aa: CASSDYPAYNEQFF
CDR3nt: TGTGCCAGCAGCGATTATCCAGCTTACAATGAGCAGTTCTTC

v_gene: TRBV12-3/TRBV12-4
d_gene: TRBD1
j_gene: TRBJ1-1
abundance: few
CDR3aa: CASSPGQPPTMNTEAFF
CDR3nt: TGTGCCAGCAGTCCGGGACAGCCCCCTACTATGAACACTGAAGCTTTCTTT

v_gene: TRBV5-5
d_gene: .
j_gene: TRBJ2-5
abundance: .
CDR3aa: CASSLGTLGETQYF
CDR3nt: TGTGCCAGCAGCTTGGGGACGTTGGGGGAGACCCAGTACTTC

v_gene: TRBV9
d_gene: .
j_gene: TRBJ1-6
abundance: few
CDR3aa: CASSVSAENSPLHF
CDR3nt: TGTGCCAGCAGCGTATCCGCAGAAAATTCACCCCTCCACTTT

v_gene: TRBV6-2/TRBV6-3
d_gene: TRBD2
j_gene: TRBJ2-3
abundance: .
CDR3aa: CASRSLSGAGTDTQYF
CDR3nt: TGTGCCAGCAGGTCTTTGAGCGGGGCGGGCACAGATACGCAGTATTTT

v_gene: TRBV15
d_gene: TRBD1
j_gene: TRBJ1-6
abundance: .
CDR3aa: CATSGGTDSPLHF
CDR3nt: TGTGCCACCAGCGGGGGGACAGACTCACCCCTCCACTTT

v_gene: TRBV7-2
d_gene: TRBD2
j_gene: TRBJ2-5
abundance: .
CDR3aa: CASSLTSGRGETQYF
CDR3nt: TGTGCCAGCAGCTTGACTAGCGGGAGGGGGGAGACCCAGTACTTC

v_gene: TRBV2
d_gene: .
j_gene: TRBJ2-7
abundance: .
CDR3aa: CASGTLYEQYF
CDR3nt: TGTGCCAGCGGCACACTATACGAGCAGTACTTC

v_gene: TRBV5-4
d_gene: .
j_gene: TRBJ2-2
abundance: few
CDR3aa: CASSSGRGNTGELFF
CDR3nt: TGTGCCAGCAGCTCGGGACGGGGAAACACCGGGGAGCTGTTTTTT

v_gene: TRBV4-2
d_gene: .
j_gene: TRBJ2-3
abundance: .
CDR3aa: CASSQDDYDTDTQYF
CDR3nt: TGTGCCAGCAGCCAAGATGACTACGACACAGATACGCAGTATTTT

v_gene: TRBV18
d_gene: TRBD1
j_gene: TRBJ2-7
abundance: .
CDR3aa: CASSRGTENYEQYF
CDR3nt: TGTGCCAGTTCCAGGGGGACGGAAAATTACGAGCAGTACTTC

v_gene: TRBV20-1
d_gene: .
j_gene: TRBJ2-3
abundance: few
CDR3aa: CSARDRSGADTQYF
CDR3nt: TGCAGTGCTAGAGATCGATCGGGAGCAGATACGCAGTATTTT

v_gene: TRBV5-1
d_gene: TRBD1
j_gene: TRBJ2-7
abundance: .
CDR3aa: CASSSGGQELPFNYEQYF
CDR3nt: TGCGCCAGCAGCTCAGGGGGACAGGAGCTTCCTTTTAACTACGAGCAGTACTTC

v_gene: TRBV20-1
d_gene: .
j_gene: TRBJ1-5
abundance: .
CDR3aa: CSARDPGNQPQHF
CDR3nt: TGCAGTGCTAGAGATCCGGGGAACCAGCCCCAGCATTTT

v_gene: TRBV18
d_gene: TRBD1
j_gene: TRBJ2-7
abundance: .
CDR3aa: CASSSFDRAVRGTYEQYF
CDR3nt: TGTGCCAGCTCATCCTTTGACAGGGCAGTGAGGGGGACCTACGAGCAGTACTTC

v_gene: TRBV20-1
d_gene: .
j_gene: TRBJ1-2
abundance: many
CDR3aa: CSARRDLDYGYTF
CDR3nt: TGCAGTGCTAGGAGGGATCTTGACTATGGCTACACCTTC

v_gene: TRBV4-1
d_gene: TRBD2
j_gene: TRBJ2-7
abundance: .
CDR3aa: CASSQSVAGEYEQYF
CDR3nt: TGCGCCAGCAGCCAATCGGTAGCGGGAGAGTACGAGCAGTACTTC

v_gene: TRBV5-1
d_gene: TRBD1
j_gene: TRBJ2-2
abundance: few
CDR3aa: CASSLPGQGVTGELFF
CDR3nt: TGCGCCAGCAGCTTGCCGGGACAGGGGGTCACCGGGGAGCTGTTTTTT

v_gene: TRBV24-1
d_gene: TRBD2
j_gene: TRBJ2-2
abundance: few
CDR3aa: CATSDPAGGLARNTGELFF
CDR3nt: TGTGCCACCAGTGATCCGGCAGGGGGACTAGCTCGTAACACCGGGGAGCTGTTTTTT

v_gene: TRBV4-2
d_gene: TRBD1
j_gene: TRBJ1-2
abundance: .
CDR3aa: CASSQEDRANYGYTF
CDR3nt: TGTGCCAGCAGCCAAGAAGACAGGGCCAACTATGGCTACACCTTC

v_gene: TRBV30
d_gene: .
j_gene: TRBJ1-1
abundance: few
CDR3aa: CAWSVALGRSLTEAFF
CDR3nt: TGTGCCTGGAGTGTAGCTCTGGGACGTAGCTTGACTGAAGCTTTCTTT